The 26 T cell receptor beta chains reported below all come from one sample, sequenced in a study of blood T cell repertoires in COVID-19. Assay: immunoSEQ multiplex PCR; the TCRdb copy retains only in-frame clones and omits some. The table has 140,000 to 150,000 clones, around 81% seen once; the top ten hold about 6.1%. Specimen: PBMCs or T cells enriched from blood (not recorded which). The receptors originated from a woman aged 40 to 49 who had recovered from COVID-19.

This clone was recorded only once. The V gene is TRBV6-5, the J gene TRBJ1-1; D unclear. This CDR3 spans 12 amino acids. From germline, CDR1 is MNHEY and CDR2 SVGAGI. Trimming shortened V by 5 bases and J by 1 base, and 5 bases separated the two germline ends. CDR3 amino acids: CASSRQNTEAFF. The CDR3 nucleotides are TGTGCCAGCAGTCGACAGAACACTGAAGCTTTCTTT.

The chain links TRBV3-1 (or the pseudogene TRBV3-2) to TRBJ1-5; maybe TRBD1 (6 bases). Germline assignment: CDR1 LGHDT and CDR2 YNNKEL (reference sequence). With 0 bases removed from V and 9 bases from J, the gap between germline ends came to 15 bases. The CDR3 is 15 amino acids. The CDR3 loop reads CASSQDRGASWPQHF. In nucleotides, the CDR3 is TGTGCCAGCAGCCAAGATCGGGGGGCCTCTTGGCCCCAGCATTTT.

This clone was detected once. V and J are TRBV27 and TRBJ1-4; D perhaps matches TRBD1 (5 bases). The CDR3 runs 15 residues. V lost 3 bases to trimming and J lost 3 bases, with 11 bases between them. CDR1 is MNHEY, CDR2 SMNVEV, per germline (reference sequence). The CDR3 nucleotides are TGTGCCAGCAGTTTCTCGGGGGGATCTAATGAAAAACTGTTTTTT. Translated: CASSFSGGSNEKLFF.

The chain combines TRBV5-1 with TRBJ1-3; perhaps TRBD1 as D (5 bases). This CDR3 is 15 amino acids long. Trimming pared 4 bases from V and 4 bases from J, leaving 15 bases between. Germline lookup yields CDR1 SGHRS and CDR2 YFSETQ. The CDR3 DNA reads TGCGCCAGCAGCGCCAACGAGGGGAGGGGAAACACCATATATTTT. This sequence encodes CASSANEGRGNTIYF.

This sequence joins TRBV5-1 and TRBJ2-2, with TRBD2 matching 12 bases. The junction had 5 bases not matched to a gene; V was cut back by 2 bases and J by 6 bases. The CDR3 extends over 16 amino acids. The germline V gene encodes CDR1 SGHRS and CDR2 YFSETQ. The CDR3 coding sequence is TGCGCCAGCAGCTTAACTAGCGGGGGGCCCCCCGGGGAGCTGTTTTTT. It is translated as CASSLTSGGPPGELFF. Full variable domain (missing parts from reference TRBV5-1 and TRBJ2-2): KAGVTQTPRYLIKTRGQQVTLSCSPISGHRSVSWYQQTPGQGLQFLFEYFSETQRNKGNFPGRFSGRQFSNSRSEMNVSTLELGDSALYLCASSLTSGGPPGELFFGEGSRLTVL.

J is TRBJ2-1 and V is TRBV2, with D perhaps TRBD2 (5 bases). The CDR3 has 13 residues. Between the trimmed V and J ends, which lost 9 bases and 7 bases, there was a span of 16 bases. Germline V gene sequence: CDR1 SNHLY, CDR2 FYNNEI. The CDR3 sequence is CASRRGPSNEQFF. The CDR3 DNA sequence: TGTGCCAGTCGCCGAGGGCCCTCAAATGAGCAGTTCTTC. Based on the CDR3 plus reference TRBV2 and TRBJ2-1, the full variable domain is EPEVTQTPSHQVTQMGQEVILRCVPISNHLYFYWYRQILGQKVEFLVSFYNNEISEKSEIFDDQFSVERPDGSNFTLKIRSTKLEDSAMYFCASRRGPSNEQFFGPGTRLTVL.

The chain employs TRBV11-2 and TRBJ2-7, with a weak D call TRBD1 (6 bases). From germline, CDR1 is SGHAT and CDR2 FQNNGV. Trimming shortened V by 3 bases and J by 2 bases, and 8 bases separated the two germline ends. The CDR3 extends over 13 amino acids. CDR3 in DNA: TGTGCCAGCAGCTTGGACAGAACCTACGAGCAGTACTTC. It is translated as CASSLDRTYEQYF. Combining the CDR3 with reference TRBV11-2 and TRBJ2-7 gives the whole variable domain EAGVAQSPRYKIIEKRQSVAFWCNPISGHATLYWYQQILGQGPKLLIQFQNNGVVDDSQLPKDRFSAERLKGVDSTLKIQPAKLEDSAVYLCASSLDRTYEQYFGPGTRLTVT.

The gene calls are TRBV30 and TRBJ1-5; 9 positions agree with TRBD1. The germline V gene has CDR1 GTSNPN and CDR2 SVGIG (reference sequence). The trim removed 3 bases at V and 6 bases at J, leaving 6 bases unmatched. CDR3 length: 14 residues. The DNA of the CDR3 is TGTGCCTGGAGCCCGGACAGGGGACGTCAGCCCCAGCATTTT. This encodes CAWSPDRGRQPQHF.

This clone is a singleton in its sample. The chain uses TRBV7-8 and TRBJ2-6; no reliable D call. The CDR3 contains 20 residues. Germline lookup yields CDR1 SGHVS and CDR2 FQNEAQ. V was pared by 1 base and J by 0 bases, with 19 bases between. CDR3 loop: CASSLGRLLVSLSGANVLTF. DNA of the CDR3: TGTGCCAGCAGCTTAGGAAGACTGCTAGTTTCCCTCTCTGGGGCCAACGTCCTGACTTTC.

In this sample, this clone turned up a few times. The chain combines TRBV5-6 with TRBJ1-5; the match to TRBD1 covers 7 bases. The CDR3 sequence is 12 residues long. CDR1 SGHDT and CDR2 YYEEEE come from the germline V gene. Unmatched junction bases numbered 2, after V lost 4 bases and J lost 7 bases. The CDR3 DNA is TGTGCCAGCAGCGCAGGGGGGCAGCCCCAGCATTTT. It encodes CASSAGGQPQHF.

The CDR3 DNA sequence: TGTGCCAGCAGCGTAGAAGTAAGGGGCCTGGAGGAGACCCAGTACTTC. This encodes CASSVEVRGLEETQYF. The chain links TRBV9 to TRBJ2-5, with TRBD1 as a possible D gene (5 bases). With 0 bases removed from V and 5 bases from J, the gap between germline ends came to 17 bases. There are 16 residues in the CDR3. The germline V gene encodes CDR1 SGDLS and CDR2 YYNGEE.

The V and J genes are TRBV5-6 and TRBJ1-2, with 8 nucleotides matching TRBD1. Germline V gene sequence: CDR1 SGHDT, CDR2 YYEEEE. V was clipped by 2 bases and J by 4 bases; unmatched bases: 13. The CDR3 contains 17 residues. The CDR3 sequence: CASSLRDRTLEVYGYTF. CDR3 DNA: TGTGCCAGCAGCTTACGGGACAGGACCTTAGAGGTCTATGGCTACACCTTC.

V usage is TRBV10-3 and J usage is TRBJ2-1; 8 bases fit TRBD2. The CDR3 length is 17 residues. Germline lookup yields CDR1 ENHRY and CDR2 SYGVKD. J was trimmed by 5 bases and V by 0 bases; bases with no gene match: 9. The CDR3 spells CAISESRGGRSNNEQFF. In DNA, the CDR3 is TGTGCCATCAGTGAGTCTCGCGGCGGGAGGTCTAACAATGAGCAGTTCTTC.

This clone was picked up a small number of times. The chain joins TRBV11-2 to TRBJ2-1; 8 bases agree with TRBD1. CDR3 size: 16 residues. V was clipped by 0 bases and J by 7 bases; unmatched bases: 8. Per germline, CDR1 SGHAT and CDR2 FQNNGV. CDR3 coding DNA: TGTGCCAGCAGCTTAGATTTTTTTACAGGGGGGAATGAGCAGTTCTTC. The encoded protein is CASSLDFFTGGNEQFF.

This chain uses TRBV29-1 with TRBJ2-5; TRBD1 might be the D (7 bases). CDR1 and CDR2 (germline): SQVTM, ANQGSEA. This CDR3 contains 14 residues. Deletions cut 6 bases from V and 5 bases from J, with 19 bases between. The CDR3 region is CSVDMTGRRETQYF. The CDR3 DNA is TGCAGCGTAGATATGACAGGGAGGCGGGAGACCCAGTACTTC.

The chain recombines TRBV4-1 with TRBJ2-7; TRBD1 might be the D (7 bases). From germline, CDR1 is MGHRA and CDR2 YSYEKL. The V and J ends lost 5 bases and 6 bases respectively, with 20 bases between them. The CDR3 spans 15 residues. The CDR3 sequence: CASSTHRGGTVEQYF. The CDR3 bases are TGCGCCAGCAGCACCCACAGGGGCGGGACGGTCGAGCAGTACTTC.

The chain carries TRBV6-5 and TRBJ2-3; 9 positions match TRBD2. V was pared by 7 bases and J by 7 bases, with 12 bases of the junction left unmatched. This CDR3 is 15 amino acids long. Per the germline V gene, CDR1 is MNHEY and CDR2 is SVGAGI. CDR3 loop: CASKEELAGSNTQYF. The CDR3 nucleotides are TGTGCCAGCAAGGAGGAGCTAGCGGGATCCAATACGCAGTATTTT.

The rearrangement uses TRBV27 and TRBJ2-1; D uncertain. The CDR3 sequence is 16 residues long. V was trimmed by 2 bases and J by 0 bases, leaving 11 bases between them. CDR1 MNHEY and CDR2 SMNVEV come from the germline V gene (reference sequence). CDR3 loop: CASSLEAPSSYNEQFF. CDR3 DNA: TGTGCCAGCAGTTTAGAAGCGCCGAGCTCCTACAATGAGCAGTTCTTC.

This chain connects TRBV4-1 to TRBJ2-3; 9 bases line up with TRBD2. There are 16 residues in the CDR3. CDR1 and CDR2 (germline): MGHRA, YSYEKL. V shed 2 bases and J 2 bases; nucleotides not matched to a gene: 5. DNA of the CDR3: TGCGCCAGCAGCCAAAGTCTAGCGGGGATCACAGATACGCAGTATTTT. The encoded protein is CASSQSLAGITDTQYF.

The V gene is TRBV19, the J gene TRBJ2-7, with D perhaps matching TRBD2 (6 bases). The CDR3 extends over 13 amino acids. Per germline, CDR1 LNHDA and CDR2 SQIVND (reference sequence). Trimming cost V 3 bases and J 3 bases, with 9 bases left between them. The CDR3 DNA reads TGTGCCAGTAGTATGGTCGGGGGCTACGAGCAGTACTTC. It encodes CASSMVGGYEQYF.

Of note for this clone: This same CDR3 is encoded by further DNA sequences in the sample. V is TRBV12-3 or TRBV12-4 and J is TRBJ1-1; tentatively, D is TRBD1 (6 bases). V gave up 0 bases and J gave up 4 bases, with 6 bases separating them. The CDR3 runs to 13 residues. The CDR3 loop reads CASSLARGTEAFF. The DNA for the CDR3 is TGTGCCAGCAGTTTAGCCAGGGGCACTGAAGCTTTCTTT.

The chain combines TRBV3-1 (or the pseudogene TRBV3-2) with TRBJ2-5; D is unresolved. The CDR3 is made up of 14 amino acids. The germline V gene has CDR1 LGHDT and CDR2 YNNKEL (reference sequence). V was cut by 1 base and J by 2 bases, with 8 bases left in between. The CDR3: CASSQGGFQETQYF. The CDR3 DNA follows: TGTGCCAGCAGCCAAGGAGGATTTCAAGAGACCCAGTACTTC.

The chain carries TRBV18 and TRBJ2-1; D remains ambiguous. Germline-derived CDR1 and CDR2 are KGHSH and LQKENI. The CDR3 is made up of 16 amino acids. Trimming pared 3 bases from V and 0 bases from J, leaving 12 bases between. The CDR3 DNA follows: TGTGCCAGCTCACCCTATTCGGGTGGCTCCTACAATGAGCAGTTCTTC. The encoded protein is CASSPYSGGSYNEQFF.

To note about this clone: The junction differs from germline at one of its ends, possibly a read error. The chain couples TRBV7-9 to TRBJ2-3; a weak D match, TRBD1 (6 bases). The CDR3 covers 13 residues. Germline V gene data show CDR1 as SEHNR and CDR2 as FQNEAQ (reference sequence). The CDR3 sequence: CASSSPQGNEVHF. The CDR3, as DNA: TGTGCCAGCAGCTCCCCCCAGGGGAATGAGGTGCATTTT.

The rearrangement links TRBV2 to TRBJ2-5; a weak D match, TRBD1 (6 bases). The V and J ends lost 3 bases and 5 bases respectively, with 10 bases between them. Germline V CDR1 and CDR2: SNHLY, FYNNEI. CDR3 size: 13 residues. CDR3: CASSDRGWETQYF. Written as DNA, the CDR3 is TGTGCCAGCAGTGACAGGGGTTGGGAGACCCAGTACTTC.

This rearrangement joins TRBV6-1 to TRBJ2-7; D uncertain. The V gene's germline CDR1 is MNHNS and CDR2 SASEGT. The CDR3 extends over 11 amino acids. V gave up 2 bases and J gave up 7 bases, with 6 bases separating them. For the CDR3, the DNA is TGTGCCAGCAGTGAATCTGTGGAGCAGTACTTC. This codes for CASSESVEQYF.